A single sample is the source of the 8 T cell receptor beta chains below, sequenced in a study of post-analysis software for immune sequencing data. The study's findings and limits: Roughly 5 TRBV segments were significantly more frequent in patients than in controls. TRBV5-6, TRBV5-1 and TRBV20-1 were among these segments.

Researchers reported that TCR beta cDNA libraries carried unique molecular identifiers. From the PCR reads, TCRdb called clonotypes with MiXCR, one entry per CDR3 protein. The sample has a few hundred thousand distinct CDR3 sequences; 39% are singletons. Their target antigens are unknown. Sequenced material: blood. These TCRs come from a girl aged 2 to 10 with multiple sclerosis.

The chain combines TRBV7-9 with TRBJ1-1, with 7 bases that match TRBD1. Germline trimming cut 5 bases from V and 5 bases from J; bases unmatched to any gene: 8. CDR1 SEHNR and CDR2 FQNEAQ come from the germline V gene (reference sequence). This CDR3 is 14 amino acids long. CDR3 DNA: TGTGCCAGCAGCCAACAGGGGTCGCGGACTGAAGCTTTCTTT. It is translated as CASSQQGSRTEAFF.

CDR3 in amino acids: CASSPGWGTDTQYF. CDR3 nucleotide sequence: TGTGCCAGCAGCCCAGGGTGGGGCACAGATACGCAGTATTTT. The rearrangement uses TRBV12-3 or TRBV12-4 and TRBJ2-3; D possibly corresponds to TRBD1 (5 bases). The CDR3 totals 14 residues. Trimming took 6 bases from V and 1 from J, leaving 11 bases between them.

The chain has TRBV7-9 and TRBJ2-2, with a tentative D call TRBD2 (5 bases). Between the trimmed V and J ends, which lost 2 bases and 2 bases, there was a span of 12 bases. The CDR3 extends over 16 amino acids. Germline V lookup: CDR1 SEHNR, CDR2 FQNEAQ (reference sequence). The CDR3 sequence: CASSLSGGLNTGELFF. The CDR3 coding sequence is TGTGCCAGCAGCTTAAGCGGAGGCCTAAACACCGGGGAGCTGTTTTTT.

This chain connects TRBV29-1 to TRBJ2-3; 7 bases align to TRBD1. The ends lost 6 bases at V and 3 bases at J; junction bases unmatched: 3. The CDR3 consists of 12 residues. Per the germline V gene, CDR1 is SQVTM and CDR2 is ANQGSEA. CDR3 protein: CSVLQGTDTQYF. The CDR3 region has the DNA TGCAGCGTCTTACAGGGGACAGATACGCAGTATTTT.

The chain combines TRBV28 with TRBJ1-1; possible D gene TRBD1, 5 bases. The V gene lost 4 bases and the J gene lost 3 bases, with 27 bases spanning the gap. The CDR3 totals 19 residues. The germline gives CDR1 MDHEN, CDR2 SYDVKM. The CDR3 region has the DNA TGTGCCAGCAGTTGGACAAGATCTATGGGACTTCCTAGGGACACTGAAGCTTTCTTT. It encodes CASSWTRSMGLPRDTEAFF.

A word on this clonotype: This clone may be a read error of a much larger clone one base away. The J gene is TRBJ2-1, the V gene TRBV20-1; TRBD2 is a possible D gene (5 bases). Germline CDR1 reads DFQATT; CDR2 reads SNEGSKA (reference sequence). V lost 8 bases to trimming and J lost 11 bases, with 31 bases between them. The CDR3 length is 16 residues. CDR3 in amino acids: CSTNSLEHTLPTQQFF. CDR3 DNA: TGCAGTACTAATTCACTAGAGCACACGCTCCCTACTCAGCAGTTCTTC.

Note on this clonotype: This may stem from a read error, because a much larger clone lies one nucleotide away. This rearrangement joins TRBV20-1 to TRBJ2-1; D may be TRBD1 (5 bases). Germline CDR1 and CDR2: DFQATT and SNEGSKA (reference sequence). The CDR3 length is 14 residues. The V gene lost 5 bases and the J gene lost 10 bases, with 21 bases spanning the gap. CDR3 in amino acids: CSAFQRGTNYEQFF. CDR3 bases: TGCAGTGCTTTTCAAAGGGGTACCAACTACGAGCAGTTCTTC.

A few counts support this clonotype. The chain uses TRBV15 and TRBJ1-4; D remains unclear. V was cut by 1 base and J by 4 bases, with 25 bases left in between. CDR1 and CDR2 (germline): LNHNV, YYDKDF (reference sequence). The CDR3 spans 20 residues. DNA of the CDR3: TGTGCCACCAGCAGAGTATCCCGTGGCCAGATCTTTCGGGGTAATGAAAAACTGTTTTTT. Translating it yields CATSRVSRGQIFRGNEKLFF.